This T cell receptor beta chain was sequenced during a study of early T cells in non-severe SARS-CoV-2 infection. On the study more broadly: Chains from this unsorted whole-blood bulk RNA could not be paired. The study's findings and limits: VDJdb matching favored anti-spike CD8 responses, missing private and CD4 specificities.

A few counts support this clonotype. Antigen unknown. Unique molecular identifiers were affixed to single, distinct cDNA molecules. TCRdb reprocessed the 5' RACE reads via MiXCR and lists one record per CDR3 protein. Among over 25,000 distinct CDR3 sequences listed, more than 4.5% were seen once. This CDR3 spans 15 amino acids. V shed 5 bases, J shed 5 bases, and the junction held 7 bases outside the gene matches. Germline V lookup: CDR1 MNHNS, CDR2 SASEGT. The sequenced material came from whole blood. This TCR came from an adult who was a healthcare worker with PCR-confirmed SARS-CoV-2 infection or an uninfected control (not recorded which). The chain employs TRBV6-1 and TRBJ2-7; TRBD1 matches 12 bases. The CDR3 here is CASSSRDRGLHEQYF. The CDR3, as DNA: TGTGCCAGCAGTAGCCGGGACAGGGGGCTTCACGAGCAGTACTTC.